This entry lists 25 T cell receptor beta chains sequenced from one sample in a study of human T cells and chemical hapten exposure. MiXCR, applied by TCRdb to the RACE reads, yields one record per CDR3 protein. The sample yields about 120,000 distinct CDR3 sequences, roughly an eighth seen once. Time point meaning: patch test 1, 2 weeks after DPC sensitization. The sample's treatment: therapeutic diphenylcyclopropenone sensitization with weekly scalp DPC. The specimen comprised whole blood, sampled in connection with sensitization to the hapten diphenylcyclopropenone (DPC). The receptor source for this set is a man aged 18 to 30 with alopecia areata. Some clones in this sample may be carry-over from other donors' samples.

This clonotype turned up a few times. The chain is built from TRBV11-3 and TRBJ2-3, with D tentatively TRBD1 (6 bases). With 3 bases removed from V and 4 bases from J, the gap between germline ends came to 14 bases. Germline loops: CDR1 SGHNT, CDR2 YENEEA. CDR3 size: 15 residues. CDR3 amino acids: CASSFGGDDADTQYF. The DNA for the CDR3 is TGTGCCAGCAGCTTTGGGGGCGATGATGCAGATACGCAGTATTTT.

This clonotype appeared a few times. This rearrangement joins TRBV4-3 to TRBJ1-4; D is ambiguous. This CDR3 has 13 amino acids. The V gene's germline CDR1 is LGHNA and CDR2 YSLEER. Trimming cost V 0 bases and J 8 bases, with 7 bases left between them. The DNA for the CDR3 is TGCGCCAGCAGCCAAGATCTTTGGGAAAAACTGTTTTTT. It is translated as CASSQDLWEKLFF.

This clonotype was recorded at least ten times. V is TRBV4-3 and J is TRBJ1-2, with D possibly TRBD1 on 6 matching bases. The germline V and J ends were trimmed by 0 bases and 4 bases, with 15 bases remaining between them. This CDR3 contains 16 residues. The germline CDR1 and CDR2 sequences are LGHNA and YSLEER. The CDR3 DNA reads TGCGCCAGCAGCCAAGATCGGGGGGGCCTCAGCTATGGCTACACCTTC. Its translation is CASSQDRGGLSYGYTF.

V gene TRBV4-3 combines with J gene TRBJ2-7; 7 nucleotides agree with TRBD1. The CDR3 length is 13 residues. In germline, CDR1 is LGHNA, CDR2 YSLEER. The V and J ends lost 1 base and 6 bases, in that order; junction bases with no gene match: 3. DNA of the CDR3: TGCGCCAGCAGCCAAGGAAGGGGGCGCGAGCAGTACGTC. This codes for CASSQGRGREQYV.

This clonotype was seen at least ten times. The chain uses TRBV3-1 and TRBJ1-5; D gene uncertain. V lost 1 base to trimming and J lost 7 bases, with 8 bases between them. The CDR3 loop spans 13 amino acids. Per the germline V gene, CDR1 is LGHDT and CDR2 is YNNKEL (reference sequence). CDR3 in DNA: TGTGCCAGCAGCCAAGCCCGCGAGCAGCCCCAGCATTTT. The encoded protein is CASSQAREQPQHF.

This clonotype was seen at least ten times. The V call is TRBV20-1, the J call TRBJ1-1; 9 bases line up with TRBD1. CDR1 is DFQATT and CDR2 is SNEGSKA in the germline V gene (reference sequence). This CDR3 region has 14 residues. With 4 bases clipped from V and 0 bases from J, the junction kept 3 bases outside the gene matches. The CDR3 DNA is TGCAGTGCTATTGACAGGGGGTTGAACACTGAAGCTTTCTTT. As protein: CSAIDRGLNTEAFF.

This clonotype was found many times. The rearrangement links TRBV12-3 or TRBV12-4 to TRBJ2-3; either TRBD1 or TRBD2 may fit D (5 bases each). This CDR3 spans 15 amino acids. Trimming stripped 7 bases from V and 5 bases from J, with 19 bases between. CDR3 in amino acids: CASTIGGRDLDTQYF. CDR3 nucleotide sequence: TGTGCCAGCACCATTGGGGGTCGGGATTTAGATACGCAGTATTTT.

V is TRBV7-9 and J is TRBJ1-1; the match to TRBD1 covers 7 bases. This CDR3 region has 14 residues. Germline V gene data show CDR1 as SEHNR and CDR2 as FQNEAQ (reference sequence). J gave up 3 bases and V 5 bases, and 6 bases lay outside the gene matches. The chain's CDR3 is CASSRDSFDTEAFF. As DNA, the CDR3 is TGTGCCAGCAGCCGGGACAGTTTTGACACTGAAGCTTTCTTT.

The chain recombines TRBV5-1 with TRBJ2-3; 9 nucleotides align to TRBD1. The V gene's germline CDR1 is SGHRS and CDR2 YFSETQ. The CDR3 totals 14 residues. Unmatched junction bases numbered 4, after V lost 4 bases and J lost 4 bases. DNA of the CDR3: TGCGCCAGCAGCGCGACAGGGGGATCAGATACGCAGTATTTT. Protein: CASSATGGSDTQYF.

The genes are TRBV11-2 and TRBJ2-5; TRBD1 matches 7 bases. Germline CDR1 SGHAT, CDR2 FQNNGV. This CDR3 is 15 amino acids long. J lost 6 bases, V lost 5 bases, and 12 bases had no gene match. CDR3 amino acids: CASSKIPTGRKTQYF. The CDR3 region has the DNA TGTGCCAGCAGCAAAATCCCGACAGGGCGAAAGACCCAGTACTTC.

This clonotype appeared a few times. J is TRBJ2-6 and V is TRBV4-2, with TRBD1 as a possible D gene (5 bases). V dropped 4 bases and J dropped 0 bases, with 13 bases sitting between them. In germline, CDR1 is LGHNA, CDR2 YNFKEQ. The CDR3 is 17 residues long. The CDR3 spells CASSLYRQISGANVLTF. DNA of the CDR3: TGTGCCAGCAGCCTTTACAGGCAGATCTCTGGGGCCAACGTCCTGACTTTC.

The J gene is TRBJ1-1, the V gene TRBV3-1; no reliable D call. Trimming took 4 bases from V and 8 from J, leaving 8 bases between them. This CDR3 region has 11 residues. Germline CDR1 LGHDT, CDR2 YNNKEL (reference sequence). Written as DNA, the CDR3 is TGTGCCAGCAGCCTGGCCTTCGAAGCTTTCTTT. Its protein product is CASSLAFEAFF.

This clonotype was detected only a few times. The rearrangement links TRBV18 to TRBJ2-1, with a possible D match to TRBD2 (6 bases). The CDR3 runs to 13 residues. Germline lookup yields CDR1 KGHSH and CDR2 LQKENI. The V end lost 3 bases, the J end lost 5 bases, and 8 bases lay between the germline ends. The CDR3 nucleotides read TGTGCCAGCTCACCGAGACTAGACAATGAGCAGTTCTTC. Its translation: CASSPRLDNEQFF.

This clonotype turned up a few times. The CDR3 nucleotides read TGTGCCAGCAGTACCCGGTCAGGGTCAATTGAGCAGTTCTTC. It specifies CASSTRSGSIEQFF. V is TRBV6-5 and J is TRBJ2-1; possibly TRBD1 for D (5 bases). The V gene lost 5 bases and the J gene lost 9 bases, with 17 bases spanning the gap. The germline gives CDR1 MNHEY, CDR2 SVGAGI. This CDR3 is built from 14 residues.

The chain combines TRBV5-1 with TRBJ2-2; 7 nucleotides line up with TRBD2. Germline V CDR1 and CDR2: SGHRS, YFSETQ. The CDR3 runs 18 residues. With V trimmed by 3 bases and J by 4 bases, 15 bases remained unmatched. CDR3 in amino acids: CASSYGLALREGTGELFF. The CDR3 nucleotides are TGCGCCAGCAGCTACGGACTGGCCCTGAGGGAGGGCACCGGGGAGCTGTTTTTT.

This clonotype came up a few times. The CDR3 sequence: CASSSSGTGVMNTEAFF. CDR3 sequence (DNA): TGTGCCAGCAGCTCATCCGGGACAGGAGTAATGAACACTGAAGCTTTCTTT. This chain uses TRBV7-9 with TRBJ1-1; 8 bases align to TRBD1. The J segment lost 0 bases and the V segment lost 4 bases, leaving 10 bases of the junction unmatched. CDR3 length: 17 amino acids. Germline V gene lookup returns CDR1 SEHNR and CDR2 FQNEAQ (reference sequence).

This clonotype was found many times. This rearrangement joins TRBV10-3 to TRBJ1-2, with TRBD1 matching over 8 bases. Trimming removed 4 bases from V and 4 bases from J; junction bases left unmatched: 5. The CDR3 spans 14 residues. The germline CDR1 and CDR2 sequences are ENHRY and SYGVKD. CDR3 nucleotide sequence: TGTGCCATCAGTGTGGGACAGGCACCCTATGGCTACACCTTC. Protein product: CAISVGQAPYGYTF.

The CDR3 DNA is TGTGCCAGCAGTTTGCGGGGACACTTCCTTCTAAGCTCCTACAATGAGCAGTTCTTC. As protein: CASSLRGHFLLSSYNEQFF. The J gene is TRBJ2-1, the V gene TRBV28; perhaps D is TRBD1 or TRBD2 (6 bases each). With 3 bases removed from V and 0 bases from J, the gap between germline ends came to 21 bases. Germline-derived CDR1 and CDR2 are MDHEN and SYDVKM. The CDR3 length is 19 residues.

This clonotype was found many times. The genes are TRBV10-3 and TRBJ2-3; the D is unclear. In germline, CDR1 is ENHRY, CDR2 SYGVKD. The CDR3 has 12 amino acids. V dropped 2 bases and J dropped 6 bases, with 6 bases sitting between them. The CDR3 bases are TGTGCCATCAGTGAGGGCCCGGATACGCAGTATTTT. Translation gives CAISEGPDTQYF.

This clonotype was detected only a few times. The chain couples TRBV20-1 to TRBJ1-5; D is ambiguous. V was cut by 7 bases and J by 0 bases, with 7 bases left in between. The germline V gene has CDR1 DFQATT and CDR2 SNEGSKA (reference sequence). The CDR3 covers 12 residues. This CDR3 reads CSGGGSNQPQHF. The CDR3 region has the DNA TGCAGTGGGGGAGGTAGCAATCAGCCCCAGCATTTT.

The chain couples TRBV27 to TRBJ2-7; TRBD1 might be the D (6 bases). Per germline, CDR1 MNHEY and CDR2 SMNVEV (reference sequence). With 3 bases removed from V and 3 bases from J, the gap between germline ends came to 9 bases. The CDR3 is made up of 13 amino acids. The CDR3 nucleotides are TGTGCCAGCAGTTTCCAAGGGGGCTACGAGCAGTACTTC. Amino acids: CASSFQGGYEQYF.

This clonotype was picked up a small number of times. The CDR3 reads CATSREGTGPNQPQHF. The CDR3 nucleotides are TGTGCCACCAGCAGAGAAGGGACAGGGCCCAATCAGCCCCAGCATTTT. The chain is built from TRBV15 and TRBJ1-5; 9 bases are shared with TRBD1. V shed 0 bases, J shed 3 bases, and the junction held 3 bases outside the gene matches. The CDR3 length is 16 residues. Germline CDR1 is LNHNV and CDR2 is YYDKDF (reference sequence).

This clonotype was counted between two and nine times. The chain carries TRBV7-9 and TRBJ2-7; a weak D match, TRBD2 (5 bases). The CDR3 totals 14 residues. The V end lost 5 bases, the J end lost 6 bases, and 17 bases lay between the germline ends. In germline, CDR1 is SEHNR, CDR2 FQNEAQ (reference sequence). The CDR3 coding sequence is TGTGCCAGCAGCCACCAAACTAGGGATGCCGAGCAGTACGTC. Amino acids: CASSHQTRDAEQYV.

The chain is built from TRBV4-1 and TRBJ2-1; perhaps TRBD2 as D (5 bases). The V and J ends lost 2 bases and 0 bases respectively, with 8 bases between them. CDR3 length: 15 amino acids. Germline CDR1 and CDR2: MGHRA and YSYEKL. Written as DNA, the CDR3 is TGCGCCAGCAGCCAACGGGGTTCCTCCTACAATGAGCAGTTCTTC. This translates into CASSQRGSSYNEQFF.

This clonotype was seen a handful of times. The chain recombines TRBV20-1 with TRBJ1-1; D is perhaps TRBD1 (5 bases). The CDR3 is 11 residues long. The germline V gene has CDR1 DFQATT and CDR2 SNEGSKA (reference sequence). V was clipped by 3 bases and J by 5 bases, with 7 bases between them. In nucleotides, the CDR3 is TGCAGTGCTAGGAGACAGACTGAAGCTTTCTTT. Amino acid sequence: CSARRQTEAFF.